Listed here are 3 T cell receptor beta chains from one sample, sequenced in a study of cytomegalovirus exposure and HLA in healthy donors. PCR used 60 Vbeta primers and 13 Jbeta primers. The method was immunoSEQ multiplex PCR; TCRdb's version includes in-frame clones alone and lacks a portion of them. The sample yields roughly 200,000 clones, less than 85% seen once. Sequenced material: PBMCs. These TCRs come from a man younger than 30 in good health and CMV-seronegative.

The rearrangement links TRBV25-1 to TRBJ2-7, with D possibly matching TRBD2 (6 bases). The germline V and J ends were trimmed by 6 bases and 2 bases, with 11 bases remaining between them. The CDR3 covers 13 residues. Germline assignment: CDR1 MGHDK and CDR2 SYGVNS. The CDR3 here is CASSGSPPYEQYF. In DNA, the CDR3 is TGTGCCAGCAGCGGGAGTCCTCCCTACGAGCAGTACTTC.

In this sample, this clone turned up a few times. This chain links TRBV29-1 with TRBJ2-1, with TRBD2 matching over 8 bases. V gave up 3 bases and J gave up 6 bases; unmatched junction bases: 4. CDR3 size: 13 residues. In germline, CDR1 is SQVTM, CDR2 ANQGSEA. CDR3 amino acids: CSVDRTSTNEQFF. DNA for the CDR3: TGCAGCGTTGATAGGACTAGCACCAATGAGCAGTTCTTC.

The chain links TRBV30 to TRBJ2-3; TRBD2 matches at 9 bases. The V gene's germline CDR1 is GTSNPN and CDR2 SVGIG (reference sequence). CDR3 size: 19 residues. Trimming took 1 base from V and 6 from J; bases not matched to a gene: 20. In DNA, the CDR3 is TGTGCCTGGAGTGCCTCTCGTTTGACTAGCGGAATACGAGCGGATACGCAGTATTTT. Encoded protein: CAWSASRLTSGIRADTQYF.